The sequence of this T cell receptor beta chain was determined in a study of shared clonotypes between healthy human individuals. Terminally differentiated effector memory CD45RA+ cells were left out of the naive CD8 fraction, which was CD45RO-negative and positively selected for CCR7. None of the donors, who were healthy HIV-negative adults, had recently had acute infections or vaccinations. Germline trimming cut 5 bases from V and 4 bases from J; bases unmatched to any gene: 6. The CDR3 is 14 residues long. CDR1 MGHRA and CDR2 YSYEKL come from the germline V gene. An even split of each subset's genomic DNA across several immunoSEQ plates was performed. Method: immunoSEQ multiplex PCR; TCRdb's copy keeps in-frame clones and lacks some. Here the sample spans over 2,000,000 clones, 93% being singletons.

The TCR originated in a man younger than 35 in good health. Some clones in this sample may be carry-over from other donors' samples. Sequences were obtained from naive CD8+ T cells from PBMCs. This chain connects TRBV4-1 to TRBJ1-1; 8 positions agree with TRBD1. Here the CDR3 DNA reads TGCGCCAGCAGCTCAGGGGGCGGGCGCACTGAAGCTTTCTTT. It specifies CASSSGGGRTEAFF.